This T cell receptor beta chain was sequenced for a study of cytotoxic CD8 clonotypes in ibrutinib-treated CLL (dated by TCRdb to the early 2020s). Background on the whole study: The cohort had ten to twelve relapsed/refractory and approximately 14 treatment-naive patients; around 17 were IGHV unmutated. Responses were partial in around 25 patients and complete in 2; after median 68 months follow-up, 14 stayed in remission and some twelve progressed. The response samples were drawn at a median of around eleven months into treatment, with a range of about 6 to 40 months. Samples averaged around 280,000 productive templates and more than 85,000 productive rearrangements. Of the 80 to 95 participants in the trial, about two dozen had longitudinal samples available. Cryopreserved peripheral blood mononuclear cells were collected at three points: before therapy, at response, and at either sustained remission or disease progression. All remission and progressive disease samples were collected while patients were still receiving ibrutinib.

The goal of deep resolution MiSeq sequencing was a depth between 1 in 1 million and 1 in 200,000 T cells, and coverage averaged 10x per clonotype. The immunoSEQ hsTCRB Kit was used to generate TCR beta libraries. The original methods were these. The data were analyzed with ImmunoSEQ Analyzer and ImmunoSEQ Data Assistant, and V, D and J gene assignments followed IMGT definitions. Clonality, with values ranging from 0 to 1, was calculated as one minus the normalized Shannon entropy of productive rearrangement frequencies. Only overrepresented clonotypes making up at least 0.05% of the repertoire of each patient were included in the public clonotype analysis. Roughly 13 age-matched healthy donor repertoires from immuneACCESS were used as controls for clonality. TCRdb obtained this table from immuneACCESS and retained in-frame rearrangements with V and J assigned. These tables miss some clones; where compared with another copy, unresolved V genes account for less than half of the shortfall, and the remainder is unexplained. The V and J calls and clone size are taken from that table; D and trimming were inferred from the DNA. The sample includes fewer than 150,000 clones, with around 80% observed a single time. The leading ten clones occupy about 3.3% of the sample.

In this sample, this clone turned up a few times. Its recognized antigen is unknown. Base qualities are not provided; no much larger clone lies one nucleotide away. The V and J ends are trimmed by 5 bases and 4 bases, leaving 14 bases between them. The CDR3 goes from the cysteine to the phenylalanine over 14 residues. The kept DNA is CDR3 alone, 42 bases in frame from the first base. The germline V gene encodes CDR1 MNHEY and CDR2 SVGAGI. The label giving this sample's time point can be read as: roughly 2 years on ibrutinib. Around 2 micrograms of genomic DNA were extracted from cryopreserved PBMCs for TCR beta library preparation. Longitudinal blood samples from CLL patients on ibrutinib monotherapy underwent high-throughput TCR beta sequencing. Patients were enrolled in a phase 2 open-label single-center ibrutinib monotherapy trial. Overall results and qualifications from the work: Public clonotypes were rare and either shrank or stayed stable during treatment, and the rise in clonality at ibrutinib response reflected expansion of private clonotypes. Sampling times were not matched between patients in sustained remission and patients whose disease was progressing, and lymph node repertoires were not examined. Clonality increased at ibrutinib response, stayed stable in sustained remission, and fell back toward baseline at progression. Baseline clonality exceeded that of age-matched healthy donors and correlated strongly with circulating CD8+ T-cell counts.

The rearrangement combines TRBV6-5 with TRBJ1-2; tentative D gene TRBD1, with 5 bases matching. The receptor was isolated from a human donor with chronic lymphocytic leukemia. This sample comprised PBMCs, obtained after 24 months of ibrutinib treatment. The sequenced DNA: TGTGCCAGCAGTAACCAGGGACGAGGCTATGGCTACACCTTC. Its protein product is CASSNQGRGYGYTF.